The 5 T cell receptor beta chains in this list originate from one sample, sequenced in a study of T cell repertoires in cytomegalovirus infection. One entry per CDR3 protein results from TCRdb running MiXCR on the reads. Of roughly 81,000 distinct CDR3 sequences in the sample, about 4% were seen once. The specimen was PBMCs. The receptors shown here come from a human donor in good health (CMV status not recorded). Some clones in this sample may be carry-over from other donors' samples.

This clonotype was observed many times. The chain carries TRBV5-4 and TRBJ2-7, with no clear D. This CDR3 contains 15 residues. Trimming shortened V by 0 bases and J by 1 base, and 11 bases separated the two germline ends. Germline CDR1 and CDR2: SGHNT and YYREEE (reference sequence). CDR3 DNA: TGTGCCAGCAGCTTGGCCTTTTCCGGATCCTACGAGCAGTACTTC. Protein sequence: CASSLAFSGSYEQYF.

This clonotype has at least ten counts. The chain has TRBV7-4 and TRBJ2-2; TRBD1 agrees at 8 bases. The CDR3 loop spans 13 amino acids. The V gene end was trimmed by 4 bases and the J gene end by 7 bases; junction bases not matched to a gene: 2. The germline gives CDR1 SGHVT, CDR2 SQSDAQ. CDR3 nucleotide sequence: TGTGCCAGCAGCTCGACAGGGGACGGGGAGCTGTTTTTT. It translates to CASSSTGDGELFF.

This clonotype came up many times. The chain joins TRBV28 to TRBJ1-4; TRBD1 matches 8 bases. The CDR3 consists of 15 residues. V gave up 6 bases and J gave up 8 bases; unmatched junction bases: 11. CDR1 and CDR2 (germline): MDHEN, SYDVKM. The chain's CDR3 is CASSLGARGQEKLFF. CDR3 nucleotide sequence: TGTGCCAGCAGCCTAGGGGCCAGGGGGCAGGAAAAACTGTTTTTT.

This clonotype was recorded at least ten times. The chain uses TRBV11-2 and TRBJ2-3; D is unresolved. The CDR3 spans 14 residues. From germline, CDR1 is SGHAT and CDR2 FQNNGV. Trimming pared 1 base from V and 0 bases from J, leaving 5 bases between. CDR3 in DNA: TGTGCCAGCAGCTTAGGTAGTAGCACAGATACGCAGTATTTT. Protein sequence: CASSLGSSTDTQYF.

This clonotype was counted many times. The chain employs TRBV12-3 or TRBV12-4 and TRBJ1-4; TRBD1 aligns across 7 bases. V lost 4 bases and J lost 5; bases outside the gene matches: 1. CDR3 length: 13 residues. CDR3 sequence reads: CASSWGQNEKLFF. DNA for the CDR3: TGTGCCAGCAGTTGGGGACAGAATGAAAAACTGTTTTTT.